The TCR beta chain under discussion was sequenced for a study of blood T cell repertoires in COVID-19. Study as a whole: PBMCs, B-cell-depleted T cells, or T cells were the source of the cDNA or gDNA that made up the material.

Only in-frame clones appear in the TCRdb table, and some are missing; sequencing was by immunoSEQ multiplex PCR. The repertoire includes 170,000 or so clones, roughly 87% of them detected once, and about 7% sits in the top ten. In germline, CDR1 is SNHLY, CDR2 FYNNEI. Trimming left V 6 bases short and J 4 bases short, with 15 bases between. This CDR3 contains 14 residues. Participants, 18 to 89 years old, spanned 25 or so US areas. Assignments of participants to cohorts depended upon their own reported clinical history. What the recovered Cohort 3 donors had was two negative PCRs, clearance, or symptom resolution.

The sequenced sample consisted of PBMCs or T cells enriched from blood (not recorded which). The sequence was collected from a woman in her fifties or sixties who had recovered from COVID-19. This chain uses TRBV2 with TRBJ1-2, with D possibly TRBD1 on 6 matching bases. CDR3 sequence reads: CASRGGGGLYGYTF. The CDR3 nucleotides are TGTGCCAGCAGAGGGGGAGGGGGACTCTATGGCTACACCTTC.